Below are 4 T cell receptor beta chains sequenced from a single sample in a study of CD8 T cells in ankylosing spondylitis. General study results and limits: A motif of several highly homologous TCR beta variants was seen as apparently characteristic of ankylosing spondylitis blood.

One entry per CDR3 protein, called by TCRdb with MiXCR from the 5' RACE reads. The repertoire holds around 390,000 distinct CDR3 sequences, with about a fifth as singletons. Their antigens are not known. The sequencing input was blood, either unsorted or a sorted T cell fraction (not recorded which). These receptors came from a male donor with ankylosing spondylitis.

This clonotype has more than one count but fewer than ten. This chain links TRBV4-2 with TRBJ2-7, with a possible D match to TRBD2 (6 bases). Germline assignment: CDR1 LGHNA and CDR2 YNFKEQ. The CDR3 length is 13 residues. The V end lost 0 bases, the J end lost 6 bases, and 9 bases lay between the germline ends. The CDR3 sequence is CASSQDPRGEQYF. In DNA, the CDR3 is TGTGCCAGCAGCCAAGATCCGCGGGGCGAGCAGTACTTC.

This sequence joins TRBV7-9 and TRBJ2-1; the D gene is possibly TRBD1 (5 bases). The CDR3 extends over 14 amino acids. V lost 6 bases and J lost 8, with 17 bases in between. CDR1 and CDR2 (germline): SEHNR, FQNEAQ (reference sequence). The CDR3 DNA follows: TGTGCCAGCAGGGACATAATGAGTTTTTATGAGCAGTTCTTC. Translation: CASRDIMSFYEQFF.

In this sample, this clonotype turned up a few times. The genes are TRBV20-1 and TRBJ1-4; D gene ambiguous. The V end lost 0 bases, the J end lost 4 bases, and 9 bases lay between the germline ends. The CDR3 length is 14 residues. Germline CDR1 is DFQATT and CDR2 is SNEGSKA (reference sequence). The CDR3: CSARDWTINEKLFF. CDR3 DNA sequence: TGCAGTGCTAGAGACTGGACGATTAATGAAAAACTGTTTTTT.

The chain employs TRBV20-1 and TRBJ2-7, with TRBD2 as a possible D gene (5 bases). The CDR3 contains 13 residues. CDR1 and CDR2 from the germline V gene are DFQATT and SNEGSKA (reference sequence). Deletions cut 3 bases from V and 4 bases from J, with 13 bases between. The CDR3 sequence is CSASGLAGYEQYF. CDR3 in DNA: TGCAGTGCTAGTGGCCTAGCCGGTTACGAGCAGTACTTC.